A selection of T cell receptor beta chains follows, all from one sample in a study of a mutant IDH1 vaccine in newly diagnosed glioma. Their cognate antigens are unknown. The protocol was immunoSEQ multiplex PCR, while the TCRdb copy is restricted to in-frame clones and leaves out a portion. The sample yields some 20,000 clones, approximately 81% seen once. The specimen comprised PBMCs, sampled from a glioma patient whose treatment included an IDH1 peptide vaccine. The origin of the receptors is a man in his forties with glioma. Both conserved end residues are trimmed from each CDR3. A D gene is named only where the DNA matches it firmly.

TRBD1	TRBV6-5	TRBJ1-5	ASSLQGSNQPQH
.	TRBV6-4	TRBJ2-7	ASSENWESYEQY
.	TRBV5-6	TRBJ2-5	ASSPAWSKETQY
TRBD2	TRBV18	TRBJ2-1	ASSLWTSGSSYNEQF
.	TRBV4-3	TRBJ2-7	ASSQDQGRQYEQY
.	TRBV10-3	TRBJ2-5	AISGSTGETQY
.	TRBV19	TRBJ1-1	ASSFIGAGDGEAF
TRBD1	TRBV7-9	TRBJ2-7	ASSFRDSPSYEQY
.	TRBV10-1	TRBJ2-7	ASRLERGGYEQY
.	TRBV19	TRBJ2-1	ASSIEKGEYHYNEQF
TRBD1	TRBV4-2	TRBJ1-1	ASSPQDRAGEAF
TRBD1	TRBV19	TRBJ2-7	ASSIQGAYEQY
TRBD1	TRBV19	TRBJ2-2	ASRTGARNTGELF
.	TRBV9	TRBJ2-3	ASSPRSSTDTQY
TRBD2	TRBV4-3	TRBJ2-7	ASSRSGIHEQY
.	TRBV27	TRBJ2-7	ASSSGFEQY
.	TRBV6-6	TRBJ2-5	ASSYTEATQY
.	TRBV29-1	TRBJ2-4	SVDLLAKNIQY
.	TRBV14	TRBJ2-1	ASSQGLYNEQF
.	TRBV4-1	TRBJ1-3	ASSPPDRSGNTIY
.	TRBV18	TRBJ2-1	ASTLLEGWNNEQF
.	TRBV7-3	TRBJ2-2	ASSFSANTGELF